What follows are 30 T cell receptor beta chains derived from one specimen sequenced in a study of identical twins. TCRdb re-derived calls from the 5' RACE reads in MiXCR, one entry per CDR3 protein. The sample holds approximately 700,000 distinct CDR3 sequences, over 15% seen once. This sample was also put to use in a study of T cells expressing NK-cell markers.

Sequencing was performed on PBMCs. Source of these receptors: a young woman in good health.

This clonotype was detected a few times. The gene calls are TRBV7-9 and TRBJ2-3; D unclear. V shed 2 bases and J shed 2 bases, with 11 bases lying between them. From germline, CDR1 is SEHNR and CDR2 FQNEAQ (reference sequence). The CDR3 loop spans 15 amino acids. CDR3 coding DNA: TGTGCCAGCAGCTTAAGCAGGTTTTACACAGATACGCAGTATTTT. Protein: CASSLSRFYTDTQYF.

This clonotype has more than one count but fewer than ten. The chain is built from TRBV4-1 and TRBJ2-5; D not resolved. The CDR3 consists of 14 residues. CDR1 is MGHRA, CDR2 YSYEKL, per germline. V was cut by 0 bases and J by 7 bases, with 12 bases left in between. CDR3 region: CASSQDGSSGTQYF. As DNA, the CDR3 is TGCGCCAGCAGCCAAGATGGGTCCTCTGGGACCCAGTACTTC.

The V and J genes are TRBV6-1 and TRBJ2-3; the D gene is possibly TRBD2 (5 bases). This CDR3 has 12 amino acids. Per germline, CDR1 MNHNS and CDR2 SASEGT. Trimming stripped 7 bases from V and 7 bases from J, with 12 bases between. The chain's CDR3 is CASTDLANTQYF. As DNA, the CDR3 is TGTGCCAGCACGGATTTAGCGAATACGCAGTATTTT.

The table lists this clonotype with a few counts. Here the CDR3 reads CSSSGGYLMNTEAFF. In DNA form, the CDR3 reads TGCAGTTCCTCCGGAGGGTACCTTATGAACACTGAAGCTTTCTTT. This chain links TRBV29-1 with TRBJ1-1; no clear D. CDR1 and CDR2 (germline): SQVTM, ANQGSEA. CDR3 length: 15 amino acids.

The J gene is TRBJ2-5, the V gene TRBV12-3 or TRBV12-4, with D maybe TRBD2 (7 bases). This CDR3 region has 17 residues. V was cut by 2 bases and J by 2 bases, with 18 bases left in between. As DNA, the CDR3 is TGTGCCAGCAGTTTATTGAGAGGGGGGGTTGGACAAGAGACCCAGTACTTC. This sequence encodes CASSLLRGGVGQETQYF.

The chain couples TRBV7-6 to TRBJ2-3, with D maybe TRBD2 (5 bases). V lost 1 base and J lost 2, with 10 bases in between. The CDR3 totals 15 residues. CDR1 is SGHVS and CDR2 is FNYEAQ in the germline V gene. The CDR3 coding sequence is TGTGCCAGCAGCTTAGGGAGCGGCGTCACAGATACGCAGTATTTT. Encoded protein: CASSLGSGVTDTQYF.

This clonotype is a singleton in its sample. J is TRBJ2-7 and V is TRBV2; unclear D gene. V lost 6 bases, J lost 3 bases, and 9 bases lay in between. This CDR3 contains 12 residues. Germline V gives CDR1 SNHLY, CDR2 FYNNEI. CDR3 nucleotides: TGTGCCAGCAGCAACAGACTCTACGAGCAGTACTTC. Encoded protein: CASSNRLYEQYF.

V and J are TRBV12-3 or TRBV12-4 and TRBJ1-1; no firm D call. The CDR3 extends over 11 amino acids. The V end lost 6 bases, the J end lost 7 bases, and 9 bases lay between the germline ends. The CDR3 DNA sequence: TGTGCCAGCAGGGGGTACAGTGAAGCTTTCTTT. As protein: CASRGYSEAFF.

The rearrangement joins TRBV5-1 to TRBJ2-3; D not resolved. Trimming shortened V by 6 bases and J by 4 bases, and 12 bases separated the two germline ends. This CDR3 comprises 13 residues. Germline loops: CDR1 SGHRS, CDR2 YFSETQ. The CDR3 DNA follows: TGCGCCAGCACCCCGATTACGCCAGATACGCAGTATTTT. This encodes CASTPITPDTQYF.

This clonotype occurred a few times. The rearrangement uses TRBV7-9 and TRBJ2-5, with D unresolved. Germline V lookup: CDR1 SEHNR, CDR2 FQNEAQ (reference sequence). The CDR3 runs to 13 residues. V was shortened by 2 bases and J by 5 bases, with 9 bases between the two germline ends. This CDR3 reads CASSLSNEETQYF. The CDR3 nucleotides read TGTGCCAGCAGCTTATCTAACGAGGAGACCCAGTACTTC.

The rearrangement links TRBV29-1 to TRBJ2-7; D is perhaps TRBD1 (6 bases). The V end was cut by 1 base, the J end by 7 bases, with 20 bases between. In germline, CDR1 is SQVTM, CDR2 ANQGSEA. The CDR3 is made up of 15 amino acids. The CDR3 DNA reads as TGCAGCGTTGAAGTTAAGACAGGAGCTGGGGCGGAGCAGTACTTC. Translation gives CSVEVKTGAGAEQYF.

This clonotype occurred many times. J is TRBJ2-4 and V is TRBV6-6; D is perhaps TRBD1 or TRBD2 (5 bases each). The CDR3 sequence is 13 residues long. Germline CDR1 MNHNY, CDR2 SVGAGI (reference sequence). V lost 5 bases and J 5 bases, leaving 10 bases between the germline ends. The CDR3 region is CASSPGTENIQYF. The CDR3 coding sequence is TGTGCCAGCAGTCCCGGGACCGAAAACATTCAGTACTTC.

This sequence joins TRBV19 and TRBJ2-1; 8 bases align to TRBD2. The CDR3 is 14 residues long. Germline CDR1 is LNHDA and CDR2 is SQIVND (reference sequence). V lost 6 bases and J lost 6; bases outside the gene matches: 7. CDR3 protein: CASREVAGTNEQFF. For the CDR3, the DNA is TGTGCCAGTAGGGAGGTAGCGGGAACCAATGAGCAGTTCTTC.

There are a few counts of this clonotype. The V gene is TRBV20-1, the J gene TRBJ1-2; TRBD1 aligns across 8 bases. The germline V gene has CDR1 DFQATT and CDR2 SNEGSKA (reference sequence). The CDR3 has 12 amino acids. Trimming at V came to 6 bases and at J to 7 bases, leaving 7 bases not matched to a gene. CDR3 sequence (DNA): TGCAGTGCCTTCGGACAGGGACTTGGCTACACCTTC. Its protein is CSAFGQGLGYTF.

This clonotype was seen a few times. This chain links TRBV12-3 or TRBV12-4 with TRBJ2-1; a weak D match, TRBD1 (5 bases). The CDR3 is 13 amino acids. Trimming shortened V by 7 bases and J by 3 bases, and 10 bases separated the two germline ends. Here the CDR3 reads CASTRRGYNEQFF. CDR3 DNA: TGTGCCAGCACCCGAAGGGGCTACAATGAGCAGTTCTTC.

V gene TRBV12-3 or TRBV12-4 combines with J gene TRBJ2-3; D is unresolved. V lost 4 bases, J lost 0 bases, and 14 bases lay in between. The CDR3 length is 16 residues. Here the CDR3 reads CASSWSVTESTDTQYF. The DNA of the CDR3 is TGTGCCAGCAGTTGGAGCGTCACCGAAAGCACAGATACGCAGTATTTT.

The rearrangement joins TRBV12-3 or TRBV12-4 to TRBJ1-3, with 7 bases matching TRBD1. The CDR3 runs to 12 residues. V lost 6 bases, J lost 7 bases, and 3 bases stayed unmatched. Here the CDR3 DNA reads TGTGCCAGCAGGCGGGACAGTAACACCATATATTTT. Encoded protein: CASRRDSNTIYF.

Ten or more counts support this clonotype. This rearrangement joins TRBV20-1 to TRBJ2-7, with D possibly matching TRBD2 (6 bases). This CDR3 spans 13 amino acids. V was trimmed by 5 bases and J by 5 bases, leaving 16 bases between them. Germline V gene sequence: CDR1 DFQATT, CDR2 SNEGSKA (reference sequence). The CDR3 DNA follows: TGCAGTGCTTATGGACGGGAGCCACACGAGCAGTACTTC. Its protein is CSAYGREPHEQYF.

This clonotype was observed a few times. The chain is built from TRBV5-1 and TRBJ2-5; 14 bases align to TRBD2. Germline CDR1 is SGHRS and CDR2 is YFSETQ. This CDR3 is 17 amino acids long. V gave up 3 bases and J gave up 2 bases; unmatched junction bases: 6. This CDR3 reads CASSSGLAGALQETQYF. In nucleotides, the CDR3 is TGCGCCAGCAGCTCGGGACTAGCGGGGGCCTTACAAGAGACCCAGTACTTC.

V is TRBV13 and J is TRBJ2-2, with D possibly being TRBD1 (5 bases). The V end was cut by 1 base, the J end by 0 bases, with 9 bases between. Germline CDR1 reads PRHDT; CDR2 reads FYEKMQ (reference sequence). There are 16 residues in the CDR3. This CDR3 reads CASSLDGHSNTGELFF. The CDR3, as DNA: TGTGCCAGCAGCTTAGATGGACACTCGAACACCGGGGAGCTGTTTTTT.

CDR3 sequence reads: CASSVAGGATYEQYF. The CDR3 DNA is TGTGCCAGCAGCGTAGCTGGGGGCGCAACCTACGAGCAGTACTTC. The chain links TRBV9 to TRBJ2-7; perhaps TRBD1 as D (6 bases). Germline V gives CDR1 SGDLS, CDR2 YYNGEE. The ends were cut back, 0 bases at V and 2 bases at J, with 12 bases in the middle. This CDR3 is 15 amino acids long.

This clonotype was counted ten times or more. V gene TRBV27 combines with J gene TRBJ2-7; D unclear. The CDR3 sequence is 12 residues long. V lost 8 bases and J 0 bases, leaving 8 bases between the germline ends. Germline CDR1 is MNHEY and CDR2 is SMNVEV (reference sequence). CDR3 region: CASYSSSYEQYF. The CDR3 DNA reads TGTGCCAGCTACAGTTCCTCCTACGAGCAGTACTTC.

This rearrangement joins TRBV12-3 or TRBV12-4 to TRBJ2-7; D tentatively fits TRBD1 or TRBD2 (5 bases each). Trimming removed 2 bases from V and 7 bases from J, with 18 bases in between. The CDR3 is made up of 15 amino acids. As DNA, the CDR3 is TGTGCCAGCAGTTTAAGCTACTGGGGGAATTTGGAGCAGTACTTC. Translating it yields CASSLSYWGNLEQYF.

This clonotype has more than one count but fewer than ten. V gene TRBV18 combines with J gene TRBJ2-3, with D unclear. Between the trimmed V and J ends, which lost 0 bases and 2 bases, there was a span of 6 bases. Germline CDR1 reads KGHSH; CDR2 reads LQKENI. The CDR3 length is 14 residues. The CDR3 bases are TGTGCCAGCTCACCACCGACCTACACAGATACGCAGTATTTT. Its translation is CASSPPTYTDTQYF.

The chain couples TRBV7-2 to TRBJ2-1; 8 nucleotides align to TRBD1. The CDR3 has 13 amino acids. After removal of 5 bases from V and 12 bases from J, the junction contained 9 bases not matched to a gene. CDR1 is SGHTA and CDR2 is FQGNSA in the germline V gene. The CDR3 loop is CASSHPDRGPQFF. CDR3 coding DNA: TGTGCCAGCAGCCACCCTGACAGGGGTCCGCAGTTCTTC.

The CDR3 is CSVVEGHGTQYF. The CDR3 bases are TGCAGCGTTGTTGAGGGCCATGGGACCCAGTACTTC. The chain combines TRBV29-1 with TRBJ2-5; weak D call: TRBD2 (5 bases). Germline V lookup: CDR1 SQVTM, CDR2 ANQGSEA. The CDR3 is made up of 12 amino acids. V lost 4 bases, J lost 7 bases, and 13 bases lay in between.

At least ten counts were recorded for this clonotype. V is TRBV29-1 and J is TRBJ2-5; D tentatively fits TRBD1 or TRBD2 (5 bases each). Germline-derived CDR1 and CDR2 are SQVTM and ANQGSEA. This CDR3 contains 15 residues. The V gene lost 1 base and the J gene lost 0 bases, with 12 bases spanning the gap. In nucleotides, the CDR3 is TGCAGCGTTGAAGTCGGGGACCGGTACCAAGAGACCCAGTACTTC. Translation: CSVEVGDRYQETQYF.

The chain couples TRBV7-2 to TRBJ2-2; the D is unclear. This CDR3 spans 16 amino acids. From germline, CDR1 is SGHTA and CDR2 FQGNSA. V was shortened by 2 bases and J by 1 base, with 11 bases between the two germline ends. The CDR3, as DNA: TGTGCCAGCAGCTTATGGTTGGGGATGAACACCGGGGAGCTGTTTTTT. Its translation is CASSLWLGMNTGELFF.

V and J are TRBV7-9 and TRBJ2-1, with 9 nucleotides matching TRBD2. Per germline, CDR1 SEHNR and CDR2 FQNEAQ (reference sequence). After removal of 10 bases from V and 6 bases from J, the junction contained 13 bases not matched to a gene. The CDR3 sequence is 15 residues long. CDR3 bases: TGTGCCATGAGCGGGGGGCTTCCGTTAGGCAATGAGCAGTTCTTC. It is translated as CAMSGGLPLGNEQFF.

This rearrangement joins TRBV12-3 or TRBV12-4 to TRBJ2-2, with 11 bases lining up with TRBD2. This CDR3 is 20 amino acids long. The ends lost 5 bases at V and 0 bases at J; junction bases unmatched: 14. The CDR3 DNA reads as TGTGCCAGCAGTGGAACCGGGACTAGCGGTTATAAAGCGAACACCGGGGAGCTGTTTTTT. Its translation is CASSGTGTSGYKANTGELFF.